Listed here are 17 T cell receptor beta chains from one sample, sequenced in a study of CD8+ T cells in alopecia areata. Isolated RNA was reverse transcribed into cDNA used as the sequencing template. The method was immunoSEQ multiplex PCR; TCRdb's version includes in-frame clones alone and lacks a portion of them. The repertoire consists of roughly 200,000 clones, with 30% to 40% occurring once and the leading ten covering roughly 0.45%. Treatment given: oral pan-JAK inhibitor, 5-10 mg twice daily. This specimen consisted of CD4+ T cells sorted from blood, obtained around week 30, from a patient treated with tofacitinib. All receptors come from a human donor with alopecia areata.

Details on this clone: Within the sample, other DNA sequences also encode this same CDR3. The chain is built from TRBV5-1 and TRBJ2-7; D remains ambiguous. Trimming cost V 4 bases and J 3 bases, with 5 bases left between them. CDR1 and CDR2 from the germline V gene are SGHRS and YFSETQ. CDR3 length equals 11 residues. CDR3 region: CASSLNYEQYF. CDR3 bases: TGCGCCAGCAGCCTGAACTACGAGCAGTACTTC.

The CDR3 nucleotides are TGCGCCAGCCGACTGTGGGGTGACGACACTGAAGCTTTCTTT. This sequence encodes CASRLWGDDTEAFF. The chain has TRBV5-1 and TRBJ1-1; D unresolved. There are 14 residues in the CDR3. The V gene's germline CDR1 is SGHRS and CDR2 YFSETQ. Trimming took off 7 bases at V and 3 bases at J, with 16 bases between the two ends.

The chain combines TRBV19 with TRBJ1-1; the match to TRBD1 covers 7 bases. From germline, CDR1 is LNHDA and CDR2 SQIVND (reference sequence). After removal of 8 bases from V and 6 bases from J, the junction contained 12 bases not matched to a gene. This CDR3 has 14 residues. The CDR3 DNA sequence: TGTGCCAGTCTCCGACGGGACAGCCTCCCTGAAGCTTTCTTT. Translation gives CASLRRDSLPEAFF.

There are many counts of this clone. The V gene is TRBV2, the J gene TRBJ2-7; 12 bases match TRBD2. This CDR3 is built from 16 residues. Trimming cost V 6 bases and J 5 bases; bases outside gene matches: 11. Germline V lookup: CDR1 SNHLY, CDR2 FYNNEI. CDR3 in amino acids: CASRGGSRLAGDEQYF. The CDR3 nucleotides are TGTGCCAGCAGAGGTGGGAGTCGACTAGCGGGAGACGAGCAGTACTTC.

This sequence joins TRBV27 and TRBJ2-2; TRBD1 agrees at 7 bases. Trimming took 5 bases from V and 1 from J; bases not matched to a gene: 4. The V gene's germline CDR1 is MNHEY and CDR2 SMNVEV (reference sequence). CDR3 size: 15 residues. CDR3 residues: CASSPRTGNTGELFF. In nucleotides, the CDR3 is TGTGCCAGCAGTCCACGGACAGGGAACACCGGGGAGCTGTTTTTT.

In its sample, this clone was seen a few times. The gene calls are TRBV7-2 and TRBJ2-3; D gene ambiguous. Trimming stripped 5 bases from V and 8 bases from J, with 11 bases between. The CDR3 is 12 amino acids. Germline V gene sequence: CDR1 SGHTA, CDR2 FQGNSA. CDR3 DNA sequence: TGTGCCAGCAGCCAAGATAGACGTACGCAGTATTTT. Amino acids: CASSQDRRTQYF.

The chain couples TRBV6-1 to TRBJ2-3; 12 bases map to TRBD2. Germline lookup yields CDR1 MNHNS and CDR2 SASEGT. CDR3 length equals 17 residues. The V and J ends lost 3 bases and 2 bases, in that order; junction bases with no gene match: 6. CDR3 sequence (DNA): TGTGCCAGCAGTGAGTCCCCTAGCGGGGGGGCCACAGATACGCAGTATTTT. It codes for CASSESPSGGATDTQYF.

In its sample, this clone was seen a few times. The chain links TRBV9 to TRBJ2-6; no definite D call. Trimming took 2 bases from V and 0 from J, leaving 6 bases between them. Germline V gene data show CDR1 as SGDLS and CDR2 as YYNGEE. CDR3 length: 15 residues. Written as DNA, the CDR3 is TGTGCCAGCAGCGTGAGAAGCTCTGGGGCCAACGTCCTGACTTTC. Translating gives CASSVRSSGANVLTF.

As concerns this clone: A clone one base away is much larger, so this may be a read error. The CDR3 region has the DNA TGTGCCAGCAGCTTCAGGGATCAGCCCCAGCATTTT. It yields the protein CASSFRDQPQHF. The chain links TRBV5-4 to TRBJ1-5, with D perhaps TRBD1 (5 bases). The CDR3 sequence is 12 residues long. V was pared by 2 bases and J by 5 bases, with 5 bases between. Per germline, CDR1 SGHNT and CDR2 YYREEE (reference sequence).

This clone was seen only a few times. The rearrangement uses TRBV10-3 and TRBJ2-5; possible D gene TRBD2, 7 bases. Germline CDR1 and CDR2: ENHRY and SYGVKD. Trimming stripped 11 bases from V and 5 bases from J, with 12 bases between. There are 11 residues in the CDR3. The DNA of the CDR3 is TGTGCCTCCGCGGGGGCGGAGACCCAGTACTTC. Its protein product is CASAGAETQYF.

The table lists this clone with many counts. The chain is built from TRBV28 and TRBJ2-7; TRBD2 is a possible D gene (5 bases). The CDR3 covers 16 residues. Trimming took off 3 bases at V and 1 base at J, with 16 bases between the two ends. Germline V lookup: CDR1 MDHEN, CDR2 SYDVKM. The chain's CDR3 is CASSFSLAALSYEQYF. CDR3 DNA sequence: TGTGCCAGCAGTTTTTCCCTAGCCGCGCTTTCCTACGAGCAGTACTTC.

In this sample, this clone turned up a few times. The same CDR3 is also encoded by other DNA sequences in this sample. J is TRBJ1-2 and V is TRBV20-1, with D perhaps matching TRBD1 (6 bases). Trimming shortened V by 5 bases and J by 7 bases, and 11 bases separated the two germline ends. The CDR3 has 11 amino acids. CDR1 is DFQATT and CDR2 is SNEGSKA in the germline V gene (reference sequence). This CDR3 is CSALDRSGYTF. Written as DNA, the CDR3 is TGCAGTGCTCTGGACAGATCTGGCTACACCTTC.

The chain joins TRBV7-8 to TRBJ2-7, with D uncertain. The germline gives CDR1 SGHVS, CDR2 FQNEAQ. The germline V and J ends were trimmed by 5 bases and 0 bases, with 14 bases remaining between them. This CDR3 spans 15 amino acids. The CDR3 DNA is TGTGCCAGCAGCGGCCTGATTCTCATCTCCTACGAGCAGTACTTC. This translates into CASSGLILISYEQYF.

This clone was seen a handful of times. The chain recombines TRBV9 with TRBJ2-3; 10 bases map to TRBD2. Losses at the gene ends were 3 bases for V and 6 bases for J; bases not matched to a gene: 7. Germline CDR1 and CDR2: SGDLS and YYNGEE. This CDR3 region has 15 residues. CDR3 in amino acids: CASSAGAGGPDTQYF. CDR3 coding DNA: TGTGCCAGCAGCGCCGGAGCGGGGGGGCCTGATACGCAGTATTTT.

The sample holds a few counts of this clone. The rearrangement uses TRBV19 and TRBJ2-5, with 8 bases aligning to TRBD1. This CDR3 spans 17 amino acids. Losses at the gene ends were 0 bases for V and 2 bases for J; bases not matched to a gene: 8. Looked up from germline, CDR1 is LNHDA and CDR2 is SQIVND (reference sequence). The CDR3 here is CASSIDHGQGGQETQYF. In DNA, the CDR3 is TGTGCCAGTAGTATAGATCATGGACAGGGAGGTCAAGAGACCCAGTACTTC.

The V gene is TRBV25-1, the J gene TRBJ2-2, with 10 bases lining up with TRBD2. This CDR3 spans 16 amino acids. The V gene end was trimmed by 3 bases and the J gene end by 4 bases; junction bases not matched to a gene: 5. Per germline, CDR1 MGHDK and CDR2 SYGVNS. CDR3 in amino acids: CASSDHSGGRTGELFF. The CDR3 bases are TGTGCCAGCAGTGATCATAGCGGGGGGCGCACCGGGGAGCTGTTTTTT.

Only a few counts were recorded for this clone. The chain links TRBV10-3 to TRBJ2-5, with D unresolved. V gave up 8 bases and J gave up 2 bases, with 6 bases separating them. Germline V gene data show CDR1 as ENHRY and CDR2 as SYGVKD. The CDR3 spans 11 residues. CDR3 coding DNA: TGTGCCATCGGTTGGCAAGAGACCCAGTACTTC. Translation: CAIGWQETQYF.